The 28 T cell receptor beta chains presented below share a single source sample, sequenced in a study of beta chain features in type 1 diabetes. Which antigens these TCRs recognize remains unknown. Overall study findings and caveats: In every one of the four CD4+ subsets, TCRB CDR3s were moderately but significantly shorter in Type 1 diabetes patients.

The authors reverse transcribed all of the isolated RNA, so sequencing captured expressed TCRB transcripts. Only in-frame clones appear in the TCRdb table, and some are missing; sequencing was by immunoSEQ multiplex PCR. This table holds a few hundred thousand clones, approximately 15% found once. The sequenced sample was naive CD4+ T cells from blood. Receptors were obtained from a woman younger than 30 with type 1 diabetes.

The rearrangement uses TRBV15 and TRBJ2-7; D is unresolved. This CDR3 comprises 14 residues. The V gene lost 0 bases and the J gene lost 0 bases, with 6 bases spanning the gap. Germline lookup yields CDR1 LNHNV and CDR2 YYDKDF (reference sequence). The CDR3 nucleotides read TGTGCCACCAGCAGAGATGTCAGCTCCTACGAGCAGTACTTC. Protein sequence: CATSRDVSSYEQYF.

The chain is built from TRBV4-3 and TRBJ1-1, with D perhaps TRBD1 (5 bases). The CDR3 runs 14 residues. V lost 2 bases and J 11 bases, leaving 18 bases between the germline ends. CDR1 and CDR2 (germline): LGHNA, YSLEER. For the CDR3, the DNA is TGCGCCAGCAGCCAAACTCGGACATGGCCTTTGGCTTTCTTT. This gives the protein CASSQTRTWPLAFF.

This clone came up a few times. The chain joins TRBV7-2 to TRBJ2-7; a weak D match, TRBD2 (5 bases). The CDR3 is made up of 11 amino acids. Deletions cut 3 bases from V and 7 bases from J, with 7 bases between. Germline V gives CDR1 SGHTA, CDR2 FQGNSA. This chain's CDR3 is CASSFSGEQYF. In nucleotides, the CDR3 is TGTGCCAGCAGCTTCTCGGGGGAGCAGTACTTC.

The rearrangement links TRBV30 to TRBJ1-2, with D unclear. This CDR3 is built from 11 residues. The germline CDR1 and CDR2 sequences are GTSNPN and SVGIG (reference sequence). V was pared by 4 bases and J by 8 bases, with 11 bases between. The CDR3 DNA is TGTGCCTGGACGGCCCGAGGGGGCTACACCTTC. This gives the protein CAWTARGGYTF. Full variable domain (outside the CDR3, taken from reference TRBV30 and TRBJ1-2): SQTIHQWPATLVQPVGSPLSLECTVEGTSNPNLYWYRQAAGRGLQLLFYSVGIGQISSEVPQNLSASRPQDRQFILSSKKLLLSDSGFYLCAWTARGGYTFGSGTRLTVV.

This chain joins TRBV29-1 and TRBJ1-1; no reliable D call. V gave up 4 bases and J gave up 0 bases, with 21 bases separating them. Germline-derived CDR1 and CDR2 are SQVTM and ANQGSEA. The CDR3 has 17 residues. CDR3 protein: CSVGALKSADLNTEAFF. The CDR3 bases are TGCAGCGTTGGGGCTTTGAAGTCGGCCGACCTGAACACTGAAGCTTTCTTT.

This clone was recorded a few times. The chain combines TRBV5-1 with TRBJ2-5, with D perhaps TRBD2 (5 bases). The CDR3 has 16 amino acids. Per germline, CDR1 SGHRS and CDR2 YFSETQ. V was pared by 0 bases and J by 4 bases, with 16 bases between. CDR3 coding DNA: TGCGCCAGCAGCTTGGGTCCGGGGAGTTCGGGAGAGACCCAGTACTTC. It yields the protein CASSLGPGSSGETQYF.

This chain connects TRBV5-1 to TRBJ2-3; D unresolved. Germline V gene sequence: CDR1 SGHRS, CDR2 YFSETQ. V was clipped by 4 bases and J by 4 bases, with 10 bases between them. This CDR3 is 13 amino acids long. The CDR3 nucleotides read TGCGCCAGCAGCCCGGCGGTGTCAGATACGCAGTATTTT. Protein: CASSPAVSDTQYF.

This clone showed up just a few times. This chain links TRBV5-4 with TRBJ2-3, with a possible D match to TRBD2 (5 bases). This CDR3 is 14 amino acids long. V gave up 3 bases and J gave up 8 bases, with 16 bases separating them. Germline CDR1 is SGHNT and CDR2 is YYREEE (reference sequence). The CDR3 here is CASSSQSGSATQYF. CDR3 bases: TGTGCCAGCAGCTCTCAATCGGGGAGCGCTACGCAGTATTTT.

The chain combines TRBV9 with TRBJ2-6, with 7 bases aligning to TRBD2. Trimming cost V 0 bases and J 2 bases; bases outside gene matches: 8. The CDR3 totals 18 residues. CDR1 SGDLS and CDR2 YYNGEE come from the germline V gene. CDR3 in amino acids: CASSVGNPAGAGANVLTF. DNA of the CDR3: TGTGCCAGCAGCGTAGGAAACCCGGCGGGAGCTGGGGCCAACGTCCTGACTTTC.

The J gene is TRBJ2-3, the V gene TRBV10-3, with TRBD2 identical over 8 bases. The V gene end was trimmed by 0 bases and the J gene end by 0 bases; junction bases not matched to a gene: 2. The germline V gene encodes CDR1 ENHRY and CDR2 SYGVKD. CDR3 size: 16 residues. Here the CDR3 DNA reads TGTGCCATCAGTGAGTCGTCTAGCGGGAGCACAGATACGCAGTATTTT. The encoded protein is CAISESSSGSTDTQYF.

In DNA form, the CDR3 reads TGTGCCAGCAGCTCTCCTCCGGCGGGAGGTGGCACAGATACGCAGTATTTT. It yields the protein CASSSPPAGGGTDTQYF. The chain carries TRBV7-9 and TRBJ2-3; 8 positions agree with TRBD2. Trimming took 4 bases from V and 1 from J; bases not matched to a gene: 10. CDR3 length equals 17 residues. Germline V gene data show CDR1 as SEHNR and CDR2 as FQNEAQ (reference sequence).

This clone has just a few counts. The gene calls are TRBV6-6 and TRBJ2-3; D gene ambiguous. The V gene's germline CDR1 is MNHNY and CDR2 SVGAGI (reference sequence). With 6 bases removed from V and 3 bases from J, the gap between germline ends came to 10 bases. This CDR3 contains 13 residues. CDR3 loop: CASRGHITDTQYF. In DNA, the CDR3 is TGTGCCAGCAGGGGCCATATAACAGATACGCAGTATTTT.

A few counts support this clone. The chain employs TRBV2 and TRBJ1-2; D ambiguous. The V gene lost 4 bases and the J gene lost 4 bases, with 7 bases spanning the gap. The germline V gene has CDR1 SNHLY and CDR2 FYNNEI. CDR3 length equals 12 residues. The CDR3 DNA reads as TGTGCCAGCAGTGTCAACAGCTATGGCTACACCTTC. Translating gives CASSVNSYGYTF.

Only a few counts were recorded for this clone. The chain carries TRBV15 and TRBJ2-2; D not certain. Per the germline V gene, CDR1 is LNHNV and CDR2 is YYDKDF (reference sequence). V gave up 2 bases and J gave up 5 bases, with 6 bases separating them. This CDR3 has 13 amino acids. The CDR3 loop reads CATSRTITGELFF. In DNA form, the CDR3 reads TGTGCCACCAGCAGAACTATAACCGGGGAGCTGTTTTTT.

This clone has only a few counts. The chain is built from TRBV5-1 and TRBJ2-1; 9 nucleotides line up with TRBD2. Germline V gene data show CDR1 as SGHRS and CDR2 as YFSETQ. The CDR3 totals 17 residues. V lost 4 bases and J lost 2; bases outside the gene matches: 10. CDR3 nucleotides: TGCGCCAGCAGCAGCGTAGCGGGAGCGGGGGCCTACAATGAGCAGTTCTTC. Encoded protein: CASSSVAGAGAYNEQFF.

The CDR3 here is CASQGLLAGGQEQFF. Written as DNA, the CDR3 is TGCGCCAGCCAAGGTCTACTAGCGGGAGGGCAAGAGCAGTTCTTC. J is TRBJ2-1 and V is TRBV5-1; 13 bases fit TRBD2. The trim removed 7 bases at V and 10 bases at J, leaving 11 bases unmatched. The CDR3 contains 15 residues. In germline, CDR1 is SGHRS, CDR2 YFSETQ.

This clone was detected a few times. The chain has TRBV29-1 and TRBJ1-4; maybe TRBD1 (6 bases). Between the trimmed V and J ends, which lost 7 bases and 5 bases, there was a span of 20 bases. CDR3 size: 15 residues. Germline loops: CDR1 SQVTM, CDR2 ANQGSEA. CDR3 DNA sequence: TGCAGCGCATGGGTAGGGGGTATTAAGAATGAAAAACTGTTTTTT. This encodes CSAWVGGIKNEKLFF.

The chain employs TRBV18 and TRBJ2-6; a weak D match, TRBD2 (6 bases). Per the germline V gene, CDR1 is KGHSH and CDR2 is LQKENI. The CDR3 covers 18 residues. V was trimmed by 3 bases and J by 1 base, leaving 16 bases between them. In DNA form, the CDR3 reads TGTGCCAGCTCACCGTTCATAGGAGGGGATTCTGGGGCCAACGTCCTGACTTTC. Protein sequence: CASSPFIGGDSGANVLTF.

This clone showed up just a few times. The rearrangement joins TRBV14 to TRBJ2-5; TRBD1 is a possible D gene (6 bases). This CDR3 has 12 amino acids. V was pared by 8 bases and J by 1 base, with 8 bases between. Germline values: CDR1 SGHDN, CDR2 FVKESK. The CDR3 loop reads CASGGPQETQYF. Here the CDR3 DNA reads TGTGCCAGCGGGGGCCCCCAAGAGACCCAGTACTTC.

This clone appeared a few times. The genes are TRBV11-2 and TRBJ2-2; 9 positions agree with TRBD2. CDR1 is SGHAT and CDR2 is FQNNGV in the germline V gene. The length of the CDR3 is 17 residues. Trimming at V came to 5 bases and at J to 0 bases, leaving 7 bases not matched to a gene. The CDR3 loop reads CASSPWTSAANTGELFF. CDR3 coding DNA: TGTGCCAGCAGCCCCTGGACTAGCGCAGCGAACACCGGGGAGCTGTTTTTT.

This clone has a handful of counts. The V call is TRBV7-2, the J call TRBJ1-4, with 7 nucleotides matching TRBD1. V shed 2 bases, J shed 6 bases, and the junction held 3 bases outside the gene matches. The CDR3 totals 14 residues. Germline values: CDR1 SGHTA, CDR2 FQGNSA. The CDR3 DNA sequence: TGTGCCAGCAGCTTAAGACAGGGCGATGAAAAACTGTTTTTT. Protein sequence: CASSLRQGDEKLFF.

The CDR3 spells CASSGDRGDEKLFF. In DNA, the CDR3 is TGTGCCAGCAGTGGGGACAGGGGGGATGAAAAACTGTTTTTT. The chain carries TRBV2 and TRBJ1-4; 11 bases line up with TRBD1. CDR3 length equals 14 residues. Germline trimming cut 4 bases from V and 6 bases from J; bases unmatched to any gene: 1. Germline V gives CDR1 SNHLY, CDR2 FYNNEI.

This clone was observed a single time. The gene calls are TRBV7-9 and TRBJ2-7; TRBD1 agrees at 9 bases. The CDR3 sequence is 15 residues long. Germline V gene sequence: CDR1 SEHNR, CDR2 FQNEAQ (reference sequence). Unmatched junction bases numbered 6, after V lost 4 bases and J lost 2 bases. The CDR3 coding sequence is TGTGCCAGCAGCTCCGGACAGGGGTCGACCTACGAGCAGTACTTC. Amino acid sequence: CASSSGQGSTYEQYF.

The chain employs TRBV25-1 and TRBJ2-3, with a possible D match to TRBD1 (5 bases). The CDR3 length is 18 residues. Germline V gives CDR1 MGHDK, CDR2 SYGVNS. Trimming left V 1 base short and J 4 bases short, with 21 bases between. The CDR3 region has the DNA TGTGCCAGCAGTGAATTAGTGGGTCGAGACAGACGGTCAGATACGCAGTATTTT. It codes for CASSELVGRDRRSDTQYF.

This clone was seen a handful of times. The chain carries TRBV30 and TRBJ1-2, with a weak D call TRBD1 (5 bases). The germline V and J ends were trimmed by 5 bases and 1 base, with 17 bases remaining between them. CDR3 length equals 15 residues. Germline-derived CDR1 and CDR2 are GTSNPN and SVGIG (reference sequence). This CDR3 is CAWLPGLQVNYGYTF. The DNA of the CDR3 is TGTGCCTGGTTACCCGGTCTACAGGTTAACTATGGCTACACCTTC.

This clone turned up a few times. This chain connects TRBV7-9 to TRBJ2-7; possibly TRBD1 for D (6 bases). Per the germline V gene, CDR1 is SEHNR and CDR2 is FQNEAQ (reference sequence). V was pared by 0 bases and J by 2 bases, with 11 bases between. This CDR3 contains 15 residues. The CDR3 spells CASSLAPDRPYEQYF. The DNA of the CDR3 is TGTGCCAGCAGCTTAGCGCCAGACAGGCCCTACGAGCAGTACTTC. Filled out from reference TRBV7-9 and TRBJ2-7, the complete variable domain reads DTGVSQNPRHKITKRGQNVTFRCDPISEHNRLYWYRQTLGQGPEFLTYFQNEAQLEKSRLLSDRFSAERPKGSFSTLEIQRTEQGDSAMYLCASSLAPDRPYEQYFGPGTRLTVT.

CDR3 protein: CASSQVPPSDWGGRRGYTF. The CDR3 DNA reads as TGTGCCAGCAGCCAAGTCCCACCGTCCGACTGGGGAGGGAGGAGGGGCTACACCTTC. The gene calls are TRBV4-2 and TRBJ1-2; D call uncertain. Germline CDR1 and CDR2: LGHNA and YNFKEQ. CDR3 length: 19 residues. V lost 1 base and J 8 bases, leaving 29 bases between the germline ends.

Only a few counts were recorded for this clone. The chain recombines TRBV7-9 with TRBJ2-1, with 7 bases identical to TRBD2. The length of the CDR3 is 15 residues. Germline V gene data show CDR1 as SEHNR and CDR2 as FQNEAQ (reference sequence). The V and J ends lost 5 bases and 0 bases, in that order; junction bases with no gene match: 4. CDR3 nucleotides: TGTGCCAGCAGCCCAAGCGGGAACTCCTACAATGAGCAGTTCTTC. It specifies CASSPSGNSYNEQFF.